The TCR beta chain described here comes from a study of blood T cells in healthy people across ages (dated by TCRdb to 2013 to 2016). At the level of the whole study: Template switching captured roughly one uniquely barcoded TCR beta cDNA molecule per two T cells in model experiments. To track age-related changes in TCR beta repertoire diversity, the study relied on deep sequencing normalized with unique cDNA molecular identifiers. Donors were grouped into four age groups: young (average 16 years), middle-aged (over 35), aged (around 62) and long-lived (roughly 80). To avoid experimental bias, donors of different ages were distributed randomly across sequencing lanes. Two additional independent replicas of 1 million unique cDNA reads from the same blood draw were analyzed for two donors (one aged 18 to 30 and one aged 80 or older).

Of note for this clonotype: Its target antigen remains unknown. No much larger clone exists at a distance of one base, and base qualities are not known.

Systemically healthy Caucasian individuals from Russia, 39 in total and aged roughly 6 to 100 years, were included as donors. Approximately 10 milliliters of peripheral blood were collected from each donor into EDTA-treated Vacutainer tubes. Ficoll-Paque density-gradient centrifugation was used to isolate PBMCs, with at least 7 million obtained per sample. Trizol reagent was used to extract total RNA from the PBMCs, yielding at least 6 micrograms per sample. For every donor, an aliquot of PBMCs went through flow cytometry to measure the percentages of naive CD45RAhigh/CD27high T cells. Including cysteine and phenylalanine, the CDR3 has 17 amino acids. The only DNA kept is the CDR3, 51 bases in frame from the first base. The trim is 2 bases for V and 0 bases for J, with a gap of 15 bases between the germline ends. CDR1 and CDR2 were assigned from the germline V gene as MGHDK and SYGVNS. General study outcomes and caveats: Estimates of total diversity from one million sequenced T cells were regarded as lower bounds and underestimates. Donor CMV infection status was unknown, potentially confounding age-related changes in expanded clonotypes. As age increased, observed TCR beta diversity per million T cells dropped in a roughly linear way, and a significant reduction was already evident by age about 40. Bulk unsorted PBMC profiling prevented conclusive comparison of naive and antigen-experienced compartments. Observed TCR beta diversity correlated strongly with the percentage of naive T cells measured by flow cytometry. Compared with the aged group, more naive CD4+ T cells, fewer expanded clones and increased TCR diversity were shown by the long-lived group, suggesting age selection.

The library was produced with 5' RACE. The data were produced on an Illumina HiSeq 2500. A second roughly 6 to 11 cycle PCR used a sample-barcoded 5' primer and a J-beta primer mix. A unique molecular identifier was introduced onto each TCR beta cDNA molecule by a template-switch 5' adaptor carrying 12 random nucleotides. At least 3 million CDR3-containing paired-end reads were obtained from each sample. First-strand cDNA synthesis was performed from all RNA using the Mint cDNA synthesis kit, with priming by a TRBC-specific oligonucleotide. Following uracil-DNA glycosylase treatment, a first 18-cycle PCR with universal primers M1SS and BC2_uni_R was performed on all cDNA. Per the authors' processing: For normalization, 1 million high-quality reads were randomly selected from each sample, with every read carrying a distinct molecular identifier. Instead of being binned into consensus sequences, reads with shared molecular identifiers were discarded. MiTCR, set to a Q25 quality threshold and the strictest error-elimination algorithm, was used for CDR3 identification, clonotype clustering and error correction. Lower-bound total TCR beta diversity was estimated with a nonparametric unseen species model using Euler transformation. TCRdb reran the public reads through fastp at Q25 and MiXCR, keeping productive beta chains. Merged by CDR3 protein, the rows form single entries marked with the most common genes and DNA. The V and J calls here are based on TCRdb, not the publication. This sample lists about 680,000 distinct CDR3 sequences; roughly 50% were detected once. The ten largest make up about a third of the sample.

The sequence was collected from a woman aged 60-75 years in good health. The sample was blood. Recombination linked TRBV25-1 to TRBJ2-3; tentative D gene TRBD2, with 5 bases matching. The CDR3 protein sequence reads: CASSEGPSGTSTDTQYF. The DNA reads TGTGCCAGCAGTGAAGGCCCCAGCGGTACTAGCACAGATACGCAGTATTTT. Here the CDR3 is joined to the reference TRBV25-1 and TRBJ2-3 genes, and the full variable domain is: EADIYQTPRYLVIGTGKKITLECSQTMGHDKMYWYQQDPGMELHLIHYSYGVNSTEKGDLSSESTVSRIRTEHFPLTLESARPSHTSQYLCASSEGPSGTSTDTQYFGPGTRLTVL.